The rows below give T cell receptor beta chains drawn from one sample of a study of cytomegalovirus exposure and HLA in healthy donors. Sequenced by immunoSEQ multiplex PCR; TCRdb stores in-frame clones only, minus some. Of about 94,000 clones in the sample, 60% to 80% were seen once. The sample was PBMCs. The receptors were sampled from a man between 25 and 39 years old in good health and CMV-seronegative. Both conserved end residues are part of each CDR3.

v_call: TRBV7-9; j_call: TRBJ2-5; cdr3_aa: CASSLQGARTVRQETQYF
v_call: TRBV2; j_call: TRBJ1-4; cdr3_aa: CASRKGLNEKLFF
v_call: TRBV18; j_call: TRBJ1-4; cdr3_aa: CASSPPGQAFRGNEKLFF
v_call: TRBV4-1; j_call: -; cdr3_aa: CASSQFRQGSSYEQYF
v_call: TRBV5-1; j_call: TRBJ1-1; cdr3_aa: CASSLGLMNTEAFF
v_call: TRBV30; j_call: TRBJ1-2; cdr3_aa: CAWSRVGRATIDGYTF
v_call: TRBV29-1; j_call: TRBJ1-1; cdr3_aa: CSVDRGLNTEAFF
v_call: TRBV15; j_call: TRBJ2-1; cdr3_aa: CATSSTELGTSGREYWVYNEQFF
v_call: TRBV9; j_call: TRBJ2-5; cdr3_aa: CASSLGPGAEETQYF
v_call: TRBV7-2; j_call: TRBJ2-3; cdr3_aa: CASSPLAGRTDTQYF
v_call: TRBV4-3; j_call: TRBJ2-1; cdr3_aa: CASSQQGAGGGAYNEQFF
v_call: TRBV27; j_call: TRBJ2-3; cdr3_aa: CASSFLGDRGPDTQYF
v_call: TRBV7-2; j_call: TRBJ1-6; cdr3_aa: CASSFGRASSPLHF
v_call: TRBV7-2; j_call: TRBJ2-5; cdr3_aa: CASSSPGLARGTQYF
v_call: TRBV29-1; j_call: TRBJ2-2; cdr3_aa: CSMGTANTGELFF
v_call: TRBV10-3; j_call: TRBJ1-1; cdr3_aa: CAITTGLGTEAFF
v_call: TRBV5-1; j_call: TRBJ2-5; cdr3_aa: CASSSTGGGGETQYF
v_call: TRBV30; j_call: TRBJ2-7; cdr3_aa: CAWREASSYEQYF
v_call: TRBV11-1; j_call: TRBJ2-1; cdr3_aa: CASSSGTSGGDEQFF
v_call: TRBV15; j_call: TRBJ2-3; cdr3_aa: CATSQGLQGDTQYF
v_call: TRBV5-1; j_call: TRBJ2-7; cdr3_aa: CASSPGTAFYEQYF
v_call: TRBV6-5; j_call: TRBJ2-4; cdr3_aa: CASSPAERGQVIQYF
v_call: TRBV7-9; j_call: TRBJ1-2; cdr3_aa: CASSITKTGNYGYTF
v_call: TRBV28; j_call: TRBJ2-7; cdr3_aa: CASRALIYEQYF
v_call: TRBV7-9; j_call: TRBJ1-2; cdr3_aa: CSSSLGGQGHNYGYTF
v_call: TRBV10-3; j_call: TRBJ1-2; cdr3_aa: CAIEAGDGYTF
v_call: TRBV7-2; j_call: TRBJ2-7; cdr3_aa: CASRRTSGPYEQYF
v_call: TRBV21-1; j_call: TRBJ2-2; cdr3_aa: CASSKTAANTGELFF
v_call: TRBV10-1; j_call: TRBJ2-7; cdr3_aa: CASSEYVGETTYEQYF
v_call: TRBV6-1; j_call: TRBJ1-2; cdr3_aa: CASSVFAGINYGYTF
v_call: TRBV18; j_call: TRBJ2-2; cdr3_aa: CASSPPGWNAGELFF
v_call: TRBV15; j_call: TRBJ2-7; cdr3_aa: CATSRDLAGAWYEQYF
v_call: TRBV7-9; j_call: TRBJ1-2; cdr3_aa: CSSSFRDSYYGYTF
v_call: TRBV30; j_call: TRBJ2-4; cdr3_aa: CAWRGQGARSIQYF
v_call: TRBV5-4; j_call: TRBJ2-2; cdr3_aa: CASSLVPQGVNTGELFF
v_call: TRBV4-3; j_call: TRBJ2-7; cdr3_aa: CASSQEFGAGTGGSEQYF
v_call: TRBV4-3; j_call: TRBJ2-3; cdr3_aa: CASSQELAGGPVTDTQYF
v_call: TRBV19; j_call: TRBJ1-1; cdr3_aa: CASRTGANTEAFF
v_call: TRBV6-5; j_call: TRBJ1-1; cdr3_aa: CASSNHRGRITEAFF
v_call: TRBV18; j_call: TRBJ1-2; cdr3_aa: CASSASRGQGGYTF
v_call: TRBV14; j_call: TRBJ2-2; cdr3_aa: CASSPYRASGRTGELFF
v_call: TRBV18; j_call: TRBJ2-1; cdr3_aa: CASSPLVTYANEQFF
v_call: TRBV5-1; j_call: TRBJ2-7; cdr3_aa: CASSAGPGLGYEQYF
v_call: TRBV19; j_call: TRBJ2-3; cdr3_aa: CASSIYGSSTDTQYF
v_call: TRBV10-3; j_call: TRBJ2-5; cdr3_aa: CAISSGGRETQYF
v_call: TRBV27; j_call: TRBJ2-5; cdr3_aa: CASSRTGGAQETQYF
v_call: TRBV6-6; j_call: TRBJ2-7; cdr3_aa: CASSTSTYEQYF
v_call: TRBV4-3; j_call: TRBJ1-2; cdr3_aa: CASSLRAREFTF
v_call: TRBV11-2; j_call: TRBJ2-2; cdr3_aa: CASRDRQYTGELFF
v_call: TRBV19; j_call: TRBJ2-3; cdr3_aa: CASSPSGKVPTDTQYF
v_call: TRBV5-1; j_call: TRBJ2-7; cdr3_aa: CASSFQGPPPGYEQYF
v_call: TRBV10-3; j_call: TRBJ2-2; cdr3_aa: CAISEPNDRDWNTGELFF
v_call: TRBV7-9; j_call: TRBJ2-2; cdr3_aa: CASSLRTGHGENTGELFF